This section outlines one T cell receptor beta chain sequence together with its context. This CDR3 comprises 16 residues. CDR1 and CDR2 from the germline V gene are MNHNY and SVGAGI (reference sequence). The junction had 9 bases not matched to a gene; V was cut back by 6 bases and J by 4 bases. This study enrolled people aged roughly 18 to 89 from approximately 25 US geographic areas. The data derive from a study of blood T cell repertoires in COVID-19. In the study overall: Sample material is recorded as cDNA or gDNA derived from T cells, B-cell-depleted T cells, or PBMCs.

How the authors handled the data: Scientists estimated how many nucleated cells there were by amplifying reference gene primers. TCRdb's copy holds only in-frame clones and misses some; the assay was immunoSEQ multiplex PCR. V and J calls and clone size are given by that table; D and trimming were obtained from the DNA. The sample lists approximately 180,000 clones, approximately 89% seen once, with about 2.1% in the top ten. The sequenced material came from PBMCs or T cells enriched from blood (not recorded which). The clonotype comes from a woman aged 40 to 55 with acute COVID-19. The V call is TRBV6-6, the J call TRBJ2-2; 9 bases align to TRBD1. The CDR3 is CASRTTQGAGTGELFF. The CDR3 DNA sequence: TGTGCCAGCAGGACCACACAGGGGGCGGGCACCGGGGAGCTGTTTTTT.